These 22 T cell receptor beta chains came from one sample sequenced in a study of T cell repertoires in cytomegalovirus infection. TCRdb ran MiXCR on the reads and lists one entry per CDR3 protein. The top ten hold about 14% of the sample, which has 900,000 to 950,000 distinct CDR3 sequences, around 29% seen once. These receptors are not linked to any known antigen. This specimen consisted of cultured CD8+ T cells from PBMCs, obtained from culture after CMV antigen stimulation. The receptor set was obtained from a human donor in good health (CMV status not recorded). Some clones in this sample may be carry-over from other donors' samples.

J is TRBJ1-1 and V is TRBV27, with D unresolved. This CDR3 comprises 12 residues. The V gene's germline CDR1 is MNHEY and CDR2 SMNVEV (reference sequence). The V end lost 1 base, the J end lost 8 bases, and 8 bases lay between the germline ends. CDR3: CASSLCGQEAFF. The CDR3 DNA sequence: TGTGCCAGCAGTTTATGTGGCCAGGAAGCTTTCTTT.

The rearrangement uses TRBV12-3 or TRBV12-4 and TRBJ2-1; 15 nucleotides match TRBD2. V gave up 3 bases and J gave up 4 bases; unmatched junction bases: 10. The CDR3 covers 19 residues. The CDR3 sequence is CASSFSVGTSGGFYNEQFF. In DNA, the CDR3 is TGTGCCAGCAGTTTTAGCGTCGGGACTAGCGGGGGGTTTTACAATGAGCAGTTCTTC.

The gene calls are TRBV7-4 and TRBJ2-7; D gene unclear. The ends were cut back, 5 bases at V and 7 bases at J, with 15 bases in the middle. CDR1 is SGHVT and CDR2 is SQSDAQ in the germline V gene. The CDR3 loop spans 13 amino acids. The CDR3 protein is CASSHPPSWEQYV. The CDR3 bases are TGTGCCAGCAGCCACCCCCCGAGCTGGGAGCAGTACGTC.

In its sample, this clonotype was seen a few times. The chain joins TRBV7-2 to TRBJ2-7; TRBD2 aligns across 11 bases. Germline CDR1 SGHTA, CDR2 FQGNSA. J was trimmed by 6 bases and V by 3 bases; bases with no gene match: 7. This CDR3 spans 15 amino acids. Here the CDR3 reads CASSFLAGGPGEQYF. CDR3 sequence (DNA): TGTGCCAGCAGCTTTTTAGCGGGGGGGCCAGGCGAGCAGTACTTC.

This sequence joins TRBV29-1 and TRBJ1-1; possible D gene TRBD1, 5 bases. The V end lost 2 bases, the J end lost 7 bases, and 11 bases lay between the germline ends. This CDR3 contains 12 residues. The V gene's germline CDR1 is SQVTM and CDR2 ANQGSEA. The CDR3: CSVETGGGEAFF. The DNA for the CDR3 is TGCAGCGTTGAAACGGGGGGAGGTGAAGCTTTCTTT.

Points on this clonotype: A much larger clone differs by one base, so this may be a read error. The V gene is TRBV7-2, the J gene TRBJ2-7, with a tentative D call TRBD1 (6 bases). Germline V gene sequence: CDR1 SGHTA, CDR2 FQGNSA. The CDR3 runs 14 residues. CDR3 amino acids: CANSLETGFREQYV. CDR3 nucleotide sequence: TGTGCCAACAGCTTAGAAACAGGGTTTCGCGAGCAGTACGTC.

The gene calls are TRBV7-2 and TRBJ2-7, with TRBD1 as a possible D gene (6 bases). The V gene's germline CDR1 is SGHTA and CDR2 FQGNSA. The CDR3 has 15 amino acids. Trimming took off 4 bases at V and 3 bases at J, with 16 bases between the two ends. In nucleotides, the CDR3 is TGTGCCAGCAGCTCCCGGGACAAGGGAATCTACGAGCAGTACTTC. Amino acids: CASSSRDKGIYEQYF.

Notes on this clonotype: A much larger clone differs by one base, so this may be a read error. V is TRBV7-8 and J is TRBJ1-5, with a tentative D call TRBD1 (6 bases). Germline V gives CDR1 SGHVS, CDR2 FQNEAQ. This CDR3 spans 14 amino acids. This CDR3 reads CANSRRGYLGTQHF. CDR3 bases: TGTGCCAACAGCCGAAGGGGGTACTTGGGGACCCAGCATTTT.

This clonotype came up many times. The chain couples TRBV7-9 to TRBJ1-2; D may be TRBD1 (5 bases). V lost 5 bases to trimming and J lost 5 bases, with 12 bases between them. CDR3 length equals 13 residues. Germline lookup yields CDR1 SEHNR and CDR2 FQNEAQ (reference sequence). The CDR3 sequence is CASSPGTDYGYTF. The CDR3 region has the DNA TGTGCCAGCAGCCCCGGGACGGATTATGGCTACACCTTC.

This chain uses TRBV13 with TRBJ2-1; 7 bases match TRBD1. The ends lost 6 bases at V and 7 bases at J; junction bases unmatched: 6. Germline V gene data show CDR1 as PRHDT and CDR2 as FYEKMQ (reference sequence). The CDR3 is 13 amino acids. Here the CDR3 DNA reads TGTGCCAGCAGTTATATACAGGGGAATGAGCAGTTCTTC. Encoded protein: CASSYIQGNEQFF.

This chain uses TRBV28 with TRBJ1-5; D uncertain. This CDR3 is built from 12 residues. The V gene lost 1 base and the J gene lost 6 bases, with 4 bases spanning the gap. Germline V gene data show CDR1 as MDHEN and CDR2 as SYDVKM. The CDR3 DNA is TGTGCCAGCAGTTTATTCTCTCAGCCCCAGCATTTT. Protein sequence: CASSLFSQPQHF.

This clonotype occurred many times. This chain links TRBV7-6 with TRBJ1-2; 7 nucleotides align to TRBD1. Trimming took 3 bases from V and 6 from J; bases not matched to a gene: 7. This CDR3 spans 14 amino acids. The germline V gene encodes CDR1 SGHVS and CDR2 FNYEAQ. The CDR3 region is CASSFNGQDHGYTF. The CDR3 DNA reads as TGTGCCAGCAGCTTCAACGGACAGGACCATGGCTACACCTTC. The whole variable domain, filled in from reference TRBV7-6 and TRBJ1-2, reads GAGVSQSPRYKVTKRGQDVALRCDPISGHVSLYWYRQALGQGPEFLTYFNYEAQQDKSGLPNDRFSAERPEGSISTLTIQRTEQRDSAMYRCASSFNGQDHGYTFGSGTRLTVV.

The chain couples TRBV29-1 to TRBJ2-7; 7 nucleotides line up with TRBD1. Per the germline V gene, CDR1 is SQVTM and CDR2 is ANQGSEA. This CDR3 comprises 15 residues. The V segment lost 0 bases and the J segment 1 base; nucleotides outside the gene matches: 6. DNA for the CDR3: TGCAGCGTTGAAGAAGAGGGACAGCCTTCCTACGAGCAGTACTTC. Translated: CSVEEEGQPSYEQYF.

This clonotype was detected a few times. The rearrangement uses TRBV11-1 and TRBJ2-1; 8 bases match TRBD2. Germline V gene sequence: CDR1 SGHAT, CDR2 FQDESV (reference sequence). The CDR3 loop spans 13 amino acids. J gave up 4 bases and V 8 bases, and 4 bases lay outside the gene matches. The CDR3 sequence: CASELAEYNEQFF. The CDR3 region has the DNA TGTGCCAGCGAACTAGCGGAGTACAATGAGCAGTTCTTC. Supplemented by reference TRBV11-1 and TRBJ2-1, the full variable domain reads EAEVAQSPRYKITEKSQAVAFWCDPISGHATLYWYRQILGQGPELLVQFQDESVVDDSQLPKDRFSAERLKGVDSTLKIQPAELGDSAMYLCASELAEYNEQFFGPGTRLTVL.

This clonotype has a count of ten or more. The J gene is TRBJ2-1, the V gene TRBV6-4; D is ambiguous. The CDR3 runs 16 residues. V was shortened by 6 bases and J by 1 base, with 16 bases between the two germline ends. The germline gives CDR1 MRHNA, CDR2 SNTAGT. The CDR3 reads CASSAHYHRSYNEQFF. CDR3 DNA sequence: TGTGCCAGCAGCGCGCATTACCATCGATCCTACAATGAGCAGTTCTTC.

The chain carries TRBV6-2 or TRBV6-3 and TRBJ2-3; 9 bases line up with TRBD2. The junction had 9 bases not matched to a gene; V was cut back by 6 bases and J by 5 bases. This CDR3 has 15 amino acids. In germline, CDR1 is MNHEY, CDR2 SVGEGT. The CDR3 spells CASSRLAGSGDTQYF. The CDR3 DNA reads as TGTGCCAGCAGCCGGCTAGCGGGGAGTGGAGATACGCAGTATTTT.

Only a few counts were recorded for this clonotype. CDR3 sequence (DNA): TGTGCCAGCAGTGTCTGGGACAACCAAGAGACCCAGTACTTC. This translates into CASSVWDNQETQYF. The V gene is TRBV25-1, the J gene TRBJ2-5; possibly TRBD1 for D (6 bases). CDR1 MGHDK and CDR2 SYGVNS come from the germline V gene. Trimming left V 4 bases short and J 0 bases short, with 9 bases between. The CDR3 sequence is 14 residues long.

In nucleotides, the CDR3 is TGCAGTGCTAGATCCCAAAGGGGGCAAAGCGCCCACGAGCAGTACTTC. Translation: CSARSQRGQSAHEQYF. The chain combines TRBV20-1 with TRBJ2-7; 7 bases fit TRBD1. In germline, CDR1 is DFQATT, CDR2 SNEGSKA (reference sequence). The CDR3 loop spans 16 amino acids. J lost 5 bases, V lost 2 bases, and 15 bases had no gene match.

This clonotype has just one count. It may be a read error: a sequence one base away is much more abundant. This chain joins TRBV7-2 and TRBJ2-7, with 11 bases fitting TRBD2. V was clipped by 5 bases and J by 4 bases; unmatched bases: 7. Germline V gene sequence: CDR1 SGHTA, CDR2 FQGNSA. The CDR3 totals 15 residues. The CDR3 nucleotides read TGTGCCAGCAGCGCCTGGACTAGCGGGTGTTACGAGCAGTACTTC. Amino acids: CASSAWTSGCYEQYF.

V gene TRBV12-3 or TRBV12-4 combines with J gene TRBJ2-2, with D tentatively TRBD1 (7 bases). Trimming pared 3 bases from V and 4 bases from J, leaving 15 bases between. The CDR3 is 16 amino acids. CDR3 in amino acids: CASSFRRGRGTGELFF. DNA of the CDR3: TGTGCCAGCAGTTTCCGGAGGGGGCGCGGCACCGGGGAGCTGTTTTTT.

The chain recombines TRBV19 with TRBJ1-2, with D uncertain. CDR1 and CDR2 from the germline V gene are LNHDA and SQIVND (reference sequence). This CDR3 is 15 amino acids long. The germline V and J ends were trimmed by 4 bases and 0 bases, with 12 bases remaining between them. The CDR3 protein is CASSRPERANYGYTF. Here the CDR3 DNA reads TGTGCCAGTAGTAGGCCCGAAAGAGCTAACTATGGCTACACCTTC.

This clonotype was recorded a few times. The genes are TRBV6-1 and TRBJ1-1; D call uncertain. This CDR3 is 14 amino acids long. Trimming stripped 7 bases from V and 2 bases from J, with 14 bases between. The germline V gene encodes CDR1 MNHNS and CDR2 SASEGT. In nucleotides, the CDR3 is TGTGCCAGCACTGGGCCCCCTATTAACACTGAAGCTTTCTTT. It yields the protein CASTGPPINTEAFF.